This T cell receptor beta chain was profiled in a study of read filtering for tumor transcriptome and immune sequencing. This library used approximately 390 ng RNA and molecular barcoded adaptors spanning alpha/delta and beta/gamma chains. TCRdb analysed the reads with MiXCR anew, one entry per CDR3 protein. The table records approximately 58,000 distinct CDR3 sequences, 20% to 25% of them present only once. As for this clonotype: A much bigger clone sits one base away, suggesting this may be a read error.

CDR1 is MNHEY, CDR2 SVGAGI, per germline. CDR3 length: 12 amino acids. V gave up 5 bases and J gave up 8 bases, with 12 bases separating them. Sequences were obtained from a population of CD138-negative cells sorted from bone marrow. This TCR was sampled from a donor aged 40 or over with multiple myeloma. The gene calls are TRBV6-5 and TRBJ1-1; a possible D gene is TRBD1 (5 bases). CDR3 in amino acids: CASSHPRGEAFF. The CDR3 nucleotides read TGTGCCAGCAGTCACCCCCGGGGGGAAGCTTTCTTT.